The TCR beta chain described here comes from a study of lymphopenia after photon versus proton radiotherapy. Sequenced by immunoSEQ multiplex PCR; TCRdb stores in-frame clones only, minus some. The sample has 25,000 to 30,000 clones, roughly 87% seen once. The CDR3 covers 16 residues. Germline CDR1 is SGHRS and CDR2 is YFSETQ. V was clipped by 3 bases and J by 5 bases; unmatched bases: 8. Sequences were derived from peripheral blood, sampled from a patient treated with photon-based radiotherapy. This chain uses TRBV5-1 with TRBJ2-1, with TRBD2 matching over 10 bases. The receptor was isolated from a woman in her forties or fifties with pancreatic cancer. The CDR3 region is CASSSPGLATDNEQFF. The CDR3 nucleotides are TGCGCCAGCAGCTCGCCGGGACTAGCGACGGACAATGAGCAGTTCTTC.